This note documents a single TCR beta chain sequence. What it binds is unknown. MiXCR, applied by TCRdb to the 5' RACE reads, yields one record per CDR3 protein. The top ten hold 0.35% to 0.45% of the sample, which has around 550,000 distinct CDR3 sequences, roughly 15% seen once. The data are from a study of identical twins. Everyone who donated was a healthy Caucasian. Study-wide findings and caveats: The study drew conclusions from cross-sectional statistical analysis, not from following the same donors. Clonotypes of the beta chain that were abundant in cord blood carried fewer insertions (memory repertoires showed none).

Germline V gene data show CDR1 as LGHDT and CDR2 as YNNKEL (reference sequence). V shed 7 bases, J shed 5 bases, and the junction held 14 bases outside the gene matches. CDR3 length equals 16 residues. In addition, the sample was reused for a study of yellow fever vaccine responses in identical twins.

This clonotype originated in a woman aged 18-29 years in good health. The sample was CD4+ T cells sorted from blood. The rearrangement joins TRBV3-1 to TRBJ2-5; 9 nucleotides agree with TRBD2. The CDR3 DNA sequence: TGTGCCAGCACCCCGACCCGGCTAGCGGGGACGGAGACCCAGTACTTC. Protein product: CASTPTRLAGTETQYF.